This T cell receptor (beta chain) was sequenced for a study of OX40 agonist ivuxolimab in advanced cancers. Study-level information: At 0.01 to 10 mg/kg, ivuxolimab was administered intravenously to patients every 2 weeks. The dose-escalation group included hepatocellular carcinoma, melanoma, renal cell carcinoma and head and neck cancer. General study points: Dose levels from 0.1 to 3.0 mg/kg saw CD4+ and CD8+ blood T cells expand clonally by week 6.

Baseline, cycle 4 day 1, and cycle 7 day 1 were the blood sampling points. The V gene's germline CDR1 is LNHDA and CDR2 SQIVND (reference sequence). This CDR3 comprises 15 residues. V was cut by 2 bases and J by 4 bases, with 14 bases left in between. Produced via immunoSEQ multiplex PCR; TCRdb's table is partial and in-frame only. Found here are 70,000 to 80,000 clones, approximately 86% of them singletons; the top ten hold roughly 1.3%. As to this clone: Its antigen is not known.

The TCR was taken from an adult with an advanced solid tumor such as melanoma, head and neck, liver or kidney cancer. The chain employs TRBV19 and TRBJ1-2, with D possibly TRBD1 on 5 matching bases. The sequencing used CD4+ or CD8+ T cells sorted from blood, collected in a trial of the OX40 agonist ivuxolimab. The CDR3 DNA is TGTGCCAGTAGTATAACCTCGGACACCACCTATGGCTACACCTTC. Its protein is CASSITSDTTYGYTF.